These 8 T cell receptor beta chains came from one sample sequenced in a study of T cell responses to AZD1222 COVID-19 vaccine. The repertoire was sequenced with immunoSEQ multiplex PCR; TCRdb's copy has only in-frame clones and lacks some. The sample records fewer than 200,000 clones, about 89% being singletons. The specimen comprised peripheral blood, sampled on day 0 of AZD1222 vaccination. The receptors derive from an adult in good health.

The chain recombines TRBV9 with TRBJ2-5, with 9 bases matching TRBD2. CDR3 length equals 17 residues. The V gene end was trimmed by 4 bases and the J gene end by 2 bases; junction bases not matched to a gene: 12. Germline assignment: CDR1 SGDLS and CDR2 YYNGEE. The CDR3 nucleotides read TGTGCCAGCAGCCCACAGCCGGGACTAGCACCACAAGAGACCCAGTACTTC. This encodes CASSPQPGLAPQETQYF.

This chain uses TRBV28 with TRBJ1-1; a weak D match, TRBD1 (5 bases). The V end was cut by 1 base, the J end by 6 bases, with 12 bases between. CDR1 and CDR2 from the germline V gene are MDHEN and SYDVKM. The CDR3 consists of 14 residues. CDR3: CASSLSGWGAEAFF. The CDR3, as DNA: TGTGCCAGCAGTTTATCAGGGTGGGGGGCTGAAGCTTTCTTT. The variable domain in full, completed from reference TRBV28 and TRBJ1-1, reads DVKVTQSSRYLVKRTGEKVFLECVQDMDHENMFWYRQDPGLGLRLIYFSYDVKMKEKGDIPEGYSVSREKKERFSLILESASTNQTSMYLCASSLSGWGAEAFFGQGTRLTVV.

The chain is built from TRBV5-1 and TRBJ2-1; D might be TRBD2 (6 bases). In germline, CDR1 is SGHRS, CDR2 YFSETQ. The V and J ends lost 4 bases and 4 bases respectively, with 12 bases between them. This CDR3 spans 14 amino acids. CDR3 in amino acids: CASSPEGGYNEQFF. Written as DNA, the CDR3 is TGCGCCAGCAGCCCGGAGGGCGGATACAATGAGCAGTTCTTC.

This chain uses TRBV19 with TRBJ2-3, with D perhaps matching TRBD1 or TRBD2 (5 bases each). V was pared by 5 bases and J by 2 bases, with 8 bases between. This CDR3 has 13 amino acids. Germline values: CDR1 LNHDA, CDR2 SQIVND (reference sequence). The CDR3 bases are TGTGCCAGTAGTGTGGGGACCACAGATACGCAGTATTTT. This encodes CASSVGTTDTQYF.

This chain connects TRBV19 to TRBJ1-5; unclear D gene. The germline CDR1 and CDR2 sequences are LNHDA and SQIVND (reference sequence). V was shortened by 5 bases and J by 7 bases, with 9 bases between the two germline ends. This CDR3 spans 12 amino acids. CDR3 nucleotide sequence: TGTGCCAGTAGTGCCGTCATACAGCCCCAGCATTTT. This translates into CASSAVIQPQHF.

The chain has TRBV9 and TRBJ2-5; D perhaps matches TRBD2 (6 bases). The germline V and J ends were trimmed by 0 bases and 1 base, with 13 bases remaining between them. From germline, CDR1 is SGDLS and CDR2 YYNGEE. CDR3 length: 16 residues. CDR3 sequence reads: CASSVATVGGQETQYF. The CDR3 nucleotides read TGTGCCAGCAGCGTAGCTACTGTGGGGGGCCAAGAGACCCAGTACTTC.

The chain carries TRBV6-6 and TRBJ1-1; the match to TRBD1 covers 11 bases. CDR1 is MNHNY and CDR2 is SVGAGI in the germline V gene (reference sequence). J lost 5 bases, V lost 8 bases, and 10 bases had no gene match. CDR3 size: 15 residues. Here the CDR3 reads CASRPLGTGGTEAFF. In DNA, the CDR3 is TGTGCCAGCCGCCCTTTAGGGACAGGGGGTACTGAAGCTTTCTTT.

V gene TRBV7-2 combines with J gene TRBJ2-2, with D uncertain. The germline V and J ends were trimmed by 1 base and 1 base, with 7 bases remaining between them. The CDR3 has 15 amino acids. Germline V gene sequence: CDR1 SGHTA, CDR2 FQGNSA. The CDR3 protein is CASSLVTGNTGELFF. In DNA form, the CDR3 reads TGTGCCAGCAGCTTAGTAACCGGGAACACCGGGGAGCTGTTTTTT.